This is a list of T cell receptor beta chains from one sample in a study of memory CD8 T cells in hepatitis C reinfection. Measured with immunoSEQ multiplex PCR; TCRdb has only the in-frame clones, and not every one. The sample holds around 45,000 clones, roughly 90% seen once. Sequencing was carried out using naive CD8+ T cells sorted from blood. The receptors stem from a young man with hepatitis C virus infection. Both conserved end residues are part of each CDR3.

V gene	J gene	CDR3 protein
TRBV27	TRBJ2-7	CASSLSTGTLEQYF
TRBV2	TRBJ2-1	CASRWSGGGAYEQFF
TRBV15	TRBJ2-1	CATSSTRLDDEQFF
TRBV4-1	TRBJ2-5	CASSQGPGQGEVETQYF
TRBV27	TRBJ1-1	CASSFVGGGNTEAFF
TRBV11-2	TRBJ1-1	CASSASTGLGTEAFF
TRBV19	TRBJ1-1	CASSIHLSSEAFF
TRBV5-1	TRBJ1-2	CASSYGTGFDGYTF
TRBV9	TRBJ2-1	CASSLAGGPNEQFF
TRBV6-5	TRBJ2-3	CASSPRLVTDTQYF
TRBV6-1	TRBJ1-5	CASSGDRTQPQHF
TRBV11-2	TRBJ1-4	CASSLDLRVATNEKLFF
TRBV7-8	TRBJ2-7	CASSFAGYYEQYF
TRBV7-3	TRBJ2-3	CASSLSSTDTQYF
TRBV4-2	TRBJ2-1	CASSQDWIAGGVENEQFF
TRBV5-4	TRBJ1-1	CASSPTGNTEAFF
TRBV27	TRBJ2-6	CASSQLVSGANVLTF
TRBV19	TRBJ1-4	CASSIGQGNEKLFF
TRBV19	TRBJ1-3	CASSISGSPGNTIYF
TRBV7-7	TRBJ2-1	CASSQGPGQGHNEQFF
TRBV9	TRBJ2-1	CASSAGTTPRDEQFF
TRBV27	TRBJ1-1	CASSLMSPRDTEAFF
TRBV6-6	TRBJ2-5	CASSYSLAEETQYF
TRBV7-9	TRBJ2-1	CASNDGQSSYNEQFF
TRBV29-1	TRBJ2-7	CSVEGAYEQYF
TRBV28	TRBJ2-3	CASIPGQGTSDTQYF
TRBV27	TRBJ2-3	CASSQGQAGDTQYF
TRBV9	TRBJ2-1	CASSVGGGQSSYNEQFF
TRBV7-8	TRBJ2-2	CASSQGWGGIGELFF
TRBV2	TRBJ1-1	CASSPYSPPEAFF
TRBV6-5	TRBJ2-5	CASSLVGGAGETQYF
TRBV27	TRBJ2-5	CASSPGGLVETQYF
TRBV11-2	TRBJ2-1	CASSLGAGFNNEQFF
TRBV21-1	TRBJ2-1	CASSNPSGSSYNEQFF
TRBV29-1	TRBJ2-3	CSVETGTSGRYTDTQYF
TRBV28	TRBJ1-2	CASSPPDSHFYGYTF
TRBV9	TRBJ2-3	CASSVAPSGGADTQYF
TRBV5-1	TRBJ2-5	CASSRVGETQYF
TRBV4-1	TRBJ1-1	CASSPQGAEAFF
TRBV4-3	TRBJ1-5	CASSQEFNQPQHF
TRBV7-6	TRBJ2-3	CASSLTSGVFTDTQYF